One sample yielded the 2 T cell receptor beta chains listed below, sequenced in a study of blood T cell repertoires in COVID-19 (dated by TCRdb to the early 2020s). Library prep was done by the immunoSEQ multiplex PCR assay. The source is immuneACCESS, and TCRdb retained only in-frame sequences with V and J called. Part of the clones is not carried over; for the studies checked, unresolved V genes explain less than half of this, and the remainder is unexplained. This sample holds about 440,000 clones; about 89% were observed only once. Roughly 4% of the sample lies in the top ten. Sample: peripheral blood. All receptors come from a woman in her twenties or thirties with acute or convalescent COVID-19.

This chain links TRBV5-1 with TRBJ2-3; D not resolved. Germline assignment: CDR1 SGHRS and CDR2 YFSETQ. This CDR3 is 15 amino acids long. V was pared by 0 bases and J by 5 bases, with 13 bases between. CDR3 sequence: CASSLEHPRRDTQYF. For the CDR3, the DNA is TGCGCCAGCAGCTTGGAACATCCTAGGAGAGATACGCAGTATTTT.

The chain carries TRBV5-1 and TRBJ1-1, with 8 bases fitting TRBD1. The CDR3 extends over 17 amino acids. The germline V gene has CDR1 SGHRS and CDR2 YFSETQ. J gave up 1 base and V 2 bases, and 10 bases lay outside the gene matches. CDR3 in DNA: TGCGCCAGCAGCTTAATAACACCCGGGACAGGGAACACTGAAGCTTTCTTT. Protein: CASSLITPGTGNTEAFF.